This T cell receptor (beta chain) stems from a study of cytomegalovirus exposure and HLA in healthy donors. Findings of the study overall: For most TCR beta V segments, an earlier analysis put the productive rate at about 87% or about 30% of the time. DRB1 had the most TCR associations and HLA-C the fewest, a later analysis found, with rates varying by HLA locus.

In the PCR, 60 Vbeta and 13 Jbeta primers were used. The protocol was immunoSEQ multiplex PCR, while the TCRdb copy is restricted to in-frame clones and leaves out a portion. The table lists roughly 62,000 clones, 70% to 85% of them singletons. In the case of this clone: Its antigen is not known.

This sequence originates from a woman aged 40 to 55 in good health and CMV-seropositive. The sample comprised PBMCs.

CDR3 DNA: TGTGCTAGTGGTTTATTCGACAGGGCAAGTGAAGCTTTCTTT. Translating it yields CASGLFDRASEAFF. This sequence joins TRBV12-5 and TRBJ1-1, with 7 nucleotides matching TRBD1. The trim removed 3 bases at V and 7 bases at J, leaving 8 bases unmatched. The CDR3 sequence is 14 residues long. CDR1 and CDR2 (germline): LGHNT, FRNRAP.